These 31 T cell receptor beta chains came from one sample sequenced in a study of identical twins. Each CDR3 protein gets one entry after TCRdb re-called the 5' RACE reads with MiXCR. Here the sample spans about 920,000 distinct CDR3 sequences, more than 9% being singletons. The same specimen was also included in a second study, on yellow fever vaccine responses in identical twins.

Specimen: PBMCs. These receptor sequences come from a woman between 18 and 29 years old in good health.

This clonotype showed up just a few times. The rearrangement joins TRBV4-1 to TRBJ2-2; TRBD2 matches at 15 bases. Germline values: CDR1 MGHRA, CDR2 YSYEKL. This CDR3 comprises 18 residues. The trim removed 0 bases at V and 5 bases at J, leaving 4 bases unmatched. In DNA form, the CDR3 reads TGCGCCAGCAGCCAAGAAAGGGGACTAGCGGGAGGTACCGGGGAGCTGTTTTTT. It codes for CASSQERGLAGGTGELFF.

The CDR3 spells CASSPRLITDTQYF. CDR3 DNA: TGTGCCAGCTCACCCCGACTAATCACAGATACGCAGTATTTT. The V call is TRBV6-1, the J call TRBJ2-3; D may be TRBD2 (5 bases). V lost 8 bases and J 2 bases, leaving 14 bases between the germline ends. CDR1 MNHNS and CDR2 SASEGT come from the germline V gene. The length of the CDR3 is 14 residues.

This clonotype was observed at least ten times. J is TRBJ2-1 and V is TRBV12-3 or TRBV12-4, with D perhaps TRBD1 (6 bases). V was clipped by 2 bases and J by 0 bases, with 8 bases between them. This CDR3 comprises 15 residues. CDR3 sequence reads: CASSLFRGSYNEQFF. CDR3 nucleotide sequence: TGTGCCAGCAGTTTATTCAGGGGCTCCTACAATGAGCAGTTCTTC.

This clonotype occurred a few times. The V call is TRBV29-1, the J call TRBJ2-7, with a possible D match to TRBD2 (6 bases). V lost 2 bases and J lost 0, with 11 bases in between. Per the germline V gene, CDR1 is SQVTM and CDR2 is ANQGSEA. The CDR3 contains 14 residues. The CDR3 DNA reads as TGCAGCGTTGAAAGCGGGCCTTACTCCTACGAGCAGTACTTC. Its protein product is CSVESGPYSYEQYF.

V is TRBV29-1 and J is TRBJ2-3; D is unclear. This CDR3 comprises 15 residues. CDR1 and CDR2 from the germline V gene are SQVTM and ANQGSEA. The V and J ends lost 2 bases and 3 bases respectively, with 15 bases between them. The CDR3 sequence: CSVEYSTIETDTQYF. The CDR3, as DNA: TGCAGCGTTGAATACAGCACGATCGAGACAGATACGCAGTATTTT.

The J gene is TRBJ2-1, the V gene TRBV2; D not certain. The V gene lost 1 base and the J gene lost 0 bases, with 7 bases spanning the gap. The CDR3 extends over 15 amino acids. CDR1 and CDR2 from the germline V gene are SNHLY and FYNNEI. The CDR3 DNA follows: TGTGCCAGCAGTGAAGAAGGTAGCTCCTACAATGAGCAGTTCTTC. Translating gives CASSEEGSSYNEQFF.

V is TRBV10-1 and J is TRBJ2-3, with D maybe TRBD2 (6 bases). Germline assignment: CDR1 WNHNN and CDR2 SYGVQD (reference sequence). Deletions cut 6 bases from V and 10 bases from J, with 17 bases between. The length of the CDR3 is 13 residues. The CDR3 coding sequence is TGCGCCAGCAGGGACCGGGACTCCACCCCGCAGTATTTT. It yields the protein CASRDRDSTPQYF.

The DNA for the CDR3 is TGCAGTGCTAGAGTTCGGTATTCCGGGCTAGCGGTTAGCTCCTACAATGAGCAGTTCTTC. Its protein is CSARVRYSGLAVSSYNEQFF. V gene TRBV20-1 combines with J gene TRBJ2-1; 7 positions agree with TRBD2. The CDR3 consists of 20 residues. Germline V CDR1 and CDR2: DFQATT, SNEGSKA (reference sequence). V gave up 1 base and J gave up 0 bases; unmatched junction bases: 18.

The V gene is TRBV11-2, the J gene TRBJ2-1; TRBD2 matches 10 bases. J was trimmed by 1 base and V by 6 bases; bases with no gene match: 6. This CDR3 spans 16 amino acids. From germline, CDR1 is SGHAT and CDR2 FQNNGV. The CDR3 reads CASRYPGLASYNEQFF. CDR3 coding DNA: TGTGCCAGCAGATACCCGGGACTAGCGTCCTACAATGAGCAGTTCTTC.

This clonotype turned up a few times. The V call is TRBV7-3, the J call TRBJ2-1; the match to TRBD2 covers 10 bases. Germline loops: CDR1 SGHTA, CDR2 FQGTGA. CDR3 length: 16 amino acids. The V and J ends lost 4 bases and 4 bases, in that order; junction bases with no gene match: 7. CDR3 DNA: TGTGCCAGCAGCTCTTCTAGCGGGAGTAGGTACAATGAGCAGTTCTTC. Translating it yields CASSSSSGSRYNEQFF.

In its sample, this clonotype was seen many times. The genes are TRBV6-6 and TRBJ1-1, with D maybe TRBD1 (5 bases). The CDR3 contains 12 residues. In germline, CDR1 is MNHNY, CDR2 SVGAGI (reference sequence). V lost 2 bases and J 8 bases, leaving 9 bases between the germline ends. The chain's CDR3 is CASSYGTAEAFF. DNA of the CDR3: TGTGCCAGCAGTTACGGGACCGCAGAAGCTTTCTTT.

This sequence joins TRBV3-1 and TRBJ2-5; D assignment may be TRBD1 or TRBD2 (5 bases each). Trimming cost V 3 bases and J 2 bases, with 19 bases left between them. Germline CDR1 reads LGHDT; CDR2 reads YNNKEL (reference sequence). The CDR3 is made up of 17 amino acids. The CDR3 coding sequence is TGTGCCAGCAGCCATGGGACCGGGACCCAGACACAAGAGACCCAGTACTTC. It translates to CASSHGTGTQTQETQYF.

This chain connects TRBV4-1 to TRBJ2-1, with 9 bases fitting TRBD2. The V gene's germline CDR1 is MGHRA and CDR2 YSYEKL. The CDR3 loop spans 16 amino acids. Losses at the gene ends were 4 bases for V and 4 bases for J; bases not matched to a gene: 8. CDR3 nucleotide sequence: TGCGCCAGCAGCCTAACTCCGGGACTAGCTTACAATGAGCAGTTCTTC. It codes for CASSLTPGLAYNEQFF.

This clonotype was counted only a few times. The chain uses TRBV20-1 and TRBJ2-3, with 10 bases aligning to TRBD2. The CDR3 has 17 residues. The germline CDR1 and CDR2 sequences are DFQATT and SNEGSKA (reference sequence). J gave up 2 bases and V 3 bases, and 11 bases lay outside the gene matches. In nucleotides, the CDR3 is TGCAGTGCTAGCGGGGCGATAGGGACTAGCGTCACAGATACGCAGTATTTT. It encodes CSASGAIGTSVTDTQYF.

The chain couples TRBV6-5 to TRBJ1-6, with D uncertain. The length of the CDR3 is 16 residues. The germline V and J ends were trimmed by 4 bases and 0 bases, with 10 bases remaining between them. Germline V gene lookup returns CDR1 MNHEY and CDR2 SVGAGI. CDR3 DNA sequence: TGTGCCAGCAGTTTCGACACCATCTCCTATAATTCACCCCTCCACTTT. This gives the protein CASSFDTISYNSPLHF.

The rearrangement links TRBV5-6 to TRBJ2-7; no reliable D call. V was trimmed by 1 base and J by 11 bases, leaving 19 bases between them. This CDR3 contains 14 residues. The germline V gene encodes CDR1 SGHDT and CDR2 YYEEEE. CDR3 in DNA: TGTGCCAGCAGCTTGAGATGGCGGCTGGTGAAGAAGTACGTC. It yields the protein CASSLRWRLVKKYV.

This chain uses TRBV27 with TRBJ2-7, with D possibly TRBD1 on 5 matching bases. Germline assignment: CDR1 MNHEY and CDR2 SMNVEV (reference sequence). This CDR3 has 13 residues. Trimming removed 6 bases from V and 3 bases from J, with 12 bases in between. DNA of the CDR3: TGTGCCAGCAGGCAACAAAGGGGCTACGAGCAGTACTTC. This translates into CASRQQRGYEQYF.

The chain joins TRBV4-1 to TRBJ2-3, with D unresolved. V was trimmed by 1 base and J by 1 base, leaving 9 bases between them. The germline V gene has CDR1 MGHRA and CDR2 YSYEKL. The CDR3 has 15 residues. CDR3 in DNA: TGCGCCAGCAGCCAAGCGAATCTGGGCACAGATACGCAGTATTTT. Its protein is CASSQANLGTDTQYF.

The V call is TRBV20-1, the J call TRBJ1-4; D is undetermined. V was pared by 4 bases and J by 7 bases, with 16 bases between. CDR3 size: 14 residues. The germline V gene encodes CDR1 DFQATT and CDR2 SNEGSKA (reference sequence). CDR3 sequence reads: CSATSYRESEKLFF. Here the CDR3 DNA reads TGCAGTGCTACGTCCTACAGAGAGAGTGAAAAACTGTTTTTT.

This clonotype appeared a few times. V is TRBV6-1 and J is TRBJ2-3, with 9 bases matching TRBD2. This CDR3 region has 16 residues. J was trimmed by 4 bases and V by 7 bases; bases with no gene match: 12. The germline gives CDR1 MNHNS, CDR2 SASEGT. The CDR3 DNA sequence: TGTGCCAGCACATCCTCGGGGACTAGCAGTGCAGATACGCAGTATTTT. Protein sequence: CASTSSGTSSADTQYF.

The rearrangement joins TRBV2 to TRBJ1-5; D uncertain. The CDR3 loop spans 14 amino acids. Between the trimmed V and J ends, which lost 4 bases and 2 bases, there was a span of 9 bases. CDR1 and CDR2 from the germline V gene are SNHLY and FYNNEI. The CDR3 DNA sequence: TGTGCCAGCAGTGCGGGGTTTGGCAATCAGCCCCAGCATTTT. It specifies CASSAGFGNQPQHF.

This clonotype was seen a few times. The rearrangement joins TRBV11-1 to TRBJ2-2; TRBD2 is a possible D gene (6 bases). CDR3 length: 19 amino acids. Germline V gives CDR1 SGHAT, CDR2 FQDESV (reference sequence). Trimming pared 4 bases from V and 1 base from J, leaving 22 bases between. CDR3 residues: CASSSVSGQTVQNTGELFF. CDR3 nucleotides: TGTGCCAGCAGCTCAGTGAGCGGGCAGACAGTACAGAACACCGGGGAGCTGTTTTTT.

This clonotype came up a few times. J is TRBJ2-4 and V is TRBV6-1; 10 positions match TRBD1. CDR1 and CDR2 from the germline V gene are MNHNS and SASEGT. CDR3 length: 15 amino acids. V was pared by 6 bases and J by 6 bases, with 8 bases of the junction left unmatched. In DNA form, the CDR3 reads TGTGCCAGCAGAACAGACAGGGGGCTTTCAAACATTCAGTACTTC. It codes for CASRTDRGLSNIQYF.

This clonotype was counted a few times. This chain joins TRBV7-6 and TRBJ2-1, with 7 bases matching TRBD1. The J segment lost 6 bases and the V segment lost 6 bases, leaving 11 bases of the junction unmatched. Germline values: CDR1 SGHVS, CDR2 FNYEAQ. The CDR3 totals 15 residues. The CDR3 spells CASRNDRAGGNEQFF. As DNA, the CDR3 is TGTGCCAGCAGAAATGACAGGGCGGGTGGCAATGAGCAGTTCTTC.

The gene calls are TRBV19 and TRBJ1-5; 8 bases agree with TRBD1. This CDR3 is 17 amino acids long. The J segment lost 5 bases and the V segment lost 7 bases, leaving 16 bases of the junction unmatched. Germline values: CDR1 LNHDA, CDR2 SQIVND (reference sequence). The CDR3 sequence: CASTSDREVGRDQPQHF. In DNA form, the CDR3 reads TGTGCCAGTACCTCGGACAGGGAGGTTGGAAGAGATCAGCCCCAGCATTTT.

The V gene is TRBV6-1, the J gene TRBJ2-1, with D possibly being TRBD1 or TRBD2 (5 bases each). V dropped 2 bases and J dropped 2 bases, with 10 bases sitting between them. Germline V gene sequence: CDR1 MNHNS, CDR2 SASEGT. The CDR3 is 15 residues long. In nucleotides, the CDR3 is TGTGCCAGCAGTGAACGGGGCGGCACCTACAATGAGCAGTTCTTC. This codes for CASSERGGTYNEQFF.

This clonotype has a handful of counts. The chain is built from TRBV14 and TRBJ2-3; D uncertain. Trimming removed 0 bases from V and 5 bases from J, with 9 bases in between. The CDR3 consists of 14 residues. Germline V gene lookup returns CDR1 SGHDN and CDR2 FVKESK. This chain's CDR3 is CASSQDMVRDTQYF. CDR3 bases: TGTGCCAGCAGCCAAGATATGGTCCGAGATACGCAGTATTTT.

The chain combines TRBV7-8 with TRBJ2-5; 8 bases agree with TRBD1. Germline V gene sequence: CDR1 SGHVS, CDR2 FQNEAQ. The CDR3 spans 16 residues. V shed 1 base and J 4 bases; nucleotides not matched to a gene: 8. The CDR3 sequence: CASSLGGTGVRETQYF. The CDR3 DNA reads TGTGCCAGCAGCTTAGGGGGGACAGGCGTTAGAGAGACCCAGTACTTC.

This clonotype was counted many times. The chain uses TRBV15 and TRBJ2-1; a possible D gene is TRBD2 (5 bases). This CDR3 contains 15 residues. The V end lost 0 bases, the J end lost 7 bases, and 13 bases lay between the germline ends. Per the germline V gene, CDR1 is LNHNV and CDR2 is YYDKDF (reference sequence). CDR3 in amino acids: CATSRDRDSINEQFF. Written as DNA, the CDR3 is TGTGCCACCAGCAGAGATCGGGATTCGATTAATGAGCAGTTCTTC.

The chain employs TRBV7-9 and TRBJ2-5, with D hard to call. The CDR3 covers 14 residues. The germline V gene encodes CDR1 SEHNR and CDR2 FQNEAQ (reference sequence). V lost 8 bases and J lost 0, with 13 bases in between. This CDR3 reads CASGPSGYQETQYF. The CDR3 nucleotides are TGTGCCAGCGGCCCTAGTGGGTACCAAGAGACCCAGTACTTC.

The chain carries TRBV20-1 and TRBJ2-2; 8 positions agree with TRBD1. Germline V gene lookup returns CDR1 DFQATT and CDR2 SNEGSKA (reference sequence). This CDR3 region has 14 residues. The V segment lost 5 bases and the J segment 0 bases; nucleotides outside the gene matches: 2. Written as DNA, the CDR3 is TGCAGTGCTGAGGACAGGGCGAACACCGGGGAGCTGTTTTTT. As protein: CSAEDRANTGELFF.